This T cell receptor (beta chain) was identified in a study of blood T cell repertoires in COVID-19 (dated by TCRdb to the early 2020s). Background for the entire study: The collaborator samples originated in the United States, Italy and Spain and spanned the acute and convalescent phases of COVID-19. The prospective study material was composed of cDNA or gDNA derived from T cells, B-cell-depleted T cells, or PBMCs. Deeply sampled blood TCRbeta repertoires from subjects exposed to, actively infected with, or recovered from COVID-19 were included in the dataset. The repertoires were released in a freely available public database intended as a resource for research on the immune response to SARS-CoV-2. Samples came from the ongoing ImmuneRACE study (first 160 participants) plus 1,254 subjects from 6 global collaborators. Sample metadata almost always included a de-identified subject ID, COVID-19 status, age in years and sex. Where HLA class I and class II types were available, the types were taken from metadata supplied by the sample provider, not from assay-based typing. Here is what the overall study found, with its caveats: Clinical and demographic metadata were provided uncurated, with the amount varying by source and participant.

At one collaborating source in Seattle, patients were enrolled during active infection and were followed longitudinally through the course of disease. Whole blood was collected in K2EDTA tubes by collaborating institutions according to the institutions' own protocols. For TCRbeta analysis, collaborator samples were shipped as frozen whole blood, as isolated PBMCs, or as DNA extracted from either sample type. The immunoSEQ Assay, a bias-controlled multiplex PCR, was used to amplify TCRbeta CDR3 regions from genomic DNA. The original pipeline was this. The number of nucleated cells in each sample was estimated from the amplification of reference gene primers within the assay. To quantify the absolute abundance of each unique TCRbeta CDR3 rearrangement, sequence reads were collapsed and filtered. For each sample, productive Simpson clonality was calculated as the square root of Simpson's diversity index across productive rearrangements. TCRdb mirrors the immuneACCESS table, restricted to in-frame sequences. Some clones are absent from its copies; in checked studies, under half trace to an unresolved V gene, and the reason for the others is unknown. V and J calls and clone size follow that table, whereas D and trimming were derived from the DNA. Within this sample are fewer than 450,000 clones, with over 80% of them counted one time only. Of the sample, around 6% falls within the top ten clones.

This clone is a singleton in its sample. The antigen it binds to is not known. Base qualities are not recorded, but no much larger clone differs from it by a single base. The sample consisted of peripheral blood. This TCR derives from a woman in her fifties or sixties with COVID-19, enrolled during active disease.

The sequenced DNA is TGCGCCAGCAGCTTGGTGTCAGGGTTTGGCCAGCCCCAGCATTTT. It codes for CASSLVSGFGQPQHF. The V and J segments used are TRBV5-1 and TRBJ1-5; 5 matching bases give a weak D call of TRBD1. Including cysteine and phenylalanine, the CDR3 has 15 amino acids. Only the CDR3 part of the read is kept: 45 bases, read in frame from the first base. Trimming removed 0 bases from V and 7 bases from J, leaving 14 bases between the germline ends. Per the germline V gene, SGHRS is the CDR1 and YFSETQ is the CDR2.